This entry lists 5 T cell receptor beta chains sequenced from one sample in a study of T-cell reconstitution after alpha-beta-depleted transplantation in children. TCRbeta library construction was performed incorporating unique molecular identifiers. TCRdb analysed the PCR reads with MiXCR anew, one entry per CDR3 protein. The sample lists about 250,000 distinct CDR3 sequences; about 24% were seen once. The specimen comprised PBMCs, mostly from graft donor cells, sampled 360 days after TCRalphabeta/CD19-depleted stem cell transplant. These receptors originate from a female patient aged 2-10 years who had a stem cell transplant for congenital amegakaryocytic thrombocytopenia, so the T cells may come from the graft donor.

In its sample, this clonotype was seen a few times. This chain connects TRBV15 to TRBJ2-5; perhaps TRBD1 as D (7 bases). CDR3 length: 18 amino acids. Per the germline V gene, CDR1 is LNHNV and CDR2 is YYDKDF (reference sequence). V lost 0 bases and J lost 1, with 18 bases in between. The CDR3 loop is CATSRDLWGDRIQETQYF. CDR3 nucleotides: TGTGCCACCAGCAGAGATCTTTGGGGGGACAGAATCCAAGAGACCCAGTACTTC.

About this clonotype itself: No DNA is shown, since the ends of the CDR3 on it are uncertain; the CDR3 is the one TCRdb lists. The chain recombines TRBV12-3 or TRBV12-4 with TRBJ2-7; the table gives TRBD1 as D, unverified against the DNA. Inclusive of both ends, the CDR3 amounts to 13 amino acids. CDR3 in amino acids: CASSTSTGYEQYF.

The V and J genes are TRBV10-3 and TRBJ2-7; 9 nucleotides agree with TRBD2. The CDR3 spans 15 residues. CDR1 ENHRY and CDR2 SYGVKD come from the germline V gene. V lost 6 bases, J lost 6 bases, and 12 bases stayed unmatched. The CDR3 DNA follows: TGTGCCATCAGGGCGGGAGGGCCTAGTGATGGCGAGCAGTACTTC. It yields the protein CAIRAGGPSDGEQYF.

This clonotype was recorded many times. V and J are TRBV5-5 and TRBJ2-2; D gene unclear. V was trimmed by 4 bases and J by 4 bases, leaving 14 bases between them. In germline, CDR1 is SGHKS, CDR2 YYEKEE (reference sequence). CDR3 length equals 15 residues. CDR3 sequence reads: CASSIGPTPTGELFF. DNA of the CDR3: TGTGCCAGCAGCATAGGGCCAACTCCCACCGGGGAGCTGTTTTTT.

This chain uses TRBV2 with TRBJ1-2, with a weak D call TRBD1 (6 bases). The CDR3 spans 16 residues. In germline, CDR1 is SNHLY, CDR2 FYNNEI. V lost 6 bases to trimming and J lost 8 bases, with 25 bases between them. This CDR3 is CASRALLGGALYGYTF. The CDR3 region has the DNA TGTGCCAGCAGAGCACTACTCGGGGGCGCCCTGTACGGCTACACCTTC. The entire variable domain, with the rest obtained from reference TRBV2 and TRBJ1-2, is as follows: EPEVTQTPSHQVTQMGQEVILRCVPISNHLYFYWYRQILGQKVEFLVSFYNNEISEKSEIFDDQFSVERPDGSNFTLKIRSTKLEDSAMYFCASRALLGGALYGYTFGSGTRLTVV.